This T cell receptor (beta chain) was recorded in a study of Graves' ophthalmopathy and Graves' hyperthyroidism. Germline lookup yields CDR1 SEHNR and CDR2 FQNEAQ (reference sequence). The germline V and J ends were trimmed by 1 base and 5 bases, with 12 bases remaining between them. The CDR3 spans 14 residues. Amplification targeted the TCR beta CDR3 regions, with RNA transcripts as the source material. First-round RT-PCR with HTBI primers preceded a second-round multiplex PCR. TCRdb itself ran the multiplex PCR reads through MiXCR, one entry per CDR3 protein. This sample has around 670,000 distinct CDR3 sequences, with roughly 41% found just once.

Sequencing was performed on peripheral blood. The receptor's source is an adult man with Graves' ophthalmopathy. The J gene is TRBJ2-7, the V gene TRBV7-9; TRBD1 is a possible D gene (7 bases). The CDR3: CASSLDGGGHEQYF. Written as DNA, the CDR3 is TGTGCCAGCAGCTTAGACGGAGGGGGCCACGAGCAGTACTTC.